This T cell receptor (beta chain) is from a study of naive and memory T cell subsets. Ten or more counts support this clonotype. The SP2 primer and nested alpha and beta constant region primers amplified ligated cDNA in four rounds. For blood and skin samples, reverse transcription used TCR alpha and beta constant primers. TCRdb re-called the 5' RACE reads through MiXCR, storing one row per CDR3 protein. The sample consists of 55,000 to 65,000 distinct CDR3 sequences, under 10% of them appearing once. The CDR3 contains 16 residues. Germline-derived CDR1 and CDR2 are LGHDT and YNNKEL (reference sequence). Trimming left V 4 bases short and J 8 bases short, with 21 bases between. A UMI-containing oligonucleotide was joined by 3' ligation to the TCR cDNA template.

The V call is TRBV3-1, the J call TRBJ2-1; TRBD2 is a possible D gene (5 bases). The receptor comes from a female donor in good health. The CDR3 nucleotides read TGTGCCAGCAGCCGTCGCGCCAGCGGAGGCGCGGATGAGCAGTTCTTC. It translates to CASSRRASGGADEQFF.